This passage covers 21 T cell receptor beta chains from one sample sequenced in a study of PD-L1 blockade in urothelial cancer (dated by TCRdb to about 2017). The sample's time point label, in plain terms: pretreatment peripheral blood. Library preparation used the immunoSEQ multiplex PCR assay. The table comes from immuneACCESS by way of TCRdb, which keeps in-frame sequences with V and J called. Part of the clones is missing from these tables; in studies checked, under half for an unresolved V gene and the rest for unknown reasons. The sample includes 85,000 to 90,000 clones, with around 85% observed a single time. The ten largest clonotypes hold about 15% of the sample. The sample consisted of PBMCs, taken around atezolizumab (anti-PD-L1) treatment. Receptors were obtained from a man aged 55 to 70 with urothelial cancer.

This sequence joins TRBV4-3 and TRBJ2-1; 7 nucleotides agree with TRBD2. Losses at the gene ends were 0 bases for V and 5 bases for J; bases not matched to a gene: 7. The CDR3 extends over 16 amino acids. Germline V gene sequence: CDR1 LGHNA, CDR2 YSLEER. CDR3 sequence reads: CASSQDGRWEHNEQFF. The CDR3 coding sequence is TGCGCCAGCAGCCAAGACGGGAGGTGGGAACACAATGAGCAGTTCTTC.

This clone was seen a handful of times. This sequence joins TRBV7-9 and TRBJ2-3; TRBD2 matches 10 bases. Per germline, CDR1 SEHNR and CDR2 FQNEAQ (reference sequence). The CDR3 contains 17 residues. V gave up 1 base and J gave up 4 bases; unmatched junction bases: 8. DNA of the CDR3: TGTGCCAGCAGCTTAGGTTCGCTAGCGGGAGCCGCAGATACGCAGTATTTT. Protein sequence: CASSLGSLAGAADTQYF.

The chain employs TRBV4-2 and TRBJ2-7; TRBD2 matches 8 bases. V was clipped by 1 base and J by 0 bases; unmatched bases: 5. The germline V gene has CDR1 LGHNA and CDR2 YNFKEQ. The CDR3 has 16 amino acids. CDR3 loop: CASSQGLAKSSYEQYF. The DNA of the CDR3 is TGTGCCAGCAGCCAAGGACTAGCGAAAAGCTCCTACGAGCAGTACTTC.

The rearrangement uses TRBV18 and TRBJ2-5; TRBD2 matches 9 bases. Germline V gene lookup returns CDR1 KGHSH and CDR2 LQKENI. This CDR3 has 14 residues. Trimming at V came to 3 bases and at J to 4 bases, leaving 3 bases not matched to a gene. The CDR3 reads CASSPGSGRETQYF. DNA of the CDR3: TGTGCCAGCTCACCGGGTAGCGGGAGAGAGACCCAGTACTTC. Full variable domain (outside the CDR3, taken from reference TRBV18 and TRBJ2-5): NAGVMQNPRHLVRRRGQEARLRCSPMKGHSHVYWYRQLPEEGLKFMVYLQKENIIDESGMPKERFSAEFPKEGPSILRIQQVVRGDSAAYFCASSPGSGRETQYFGPGTRLLVL.

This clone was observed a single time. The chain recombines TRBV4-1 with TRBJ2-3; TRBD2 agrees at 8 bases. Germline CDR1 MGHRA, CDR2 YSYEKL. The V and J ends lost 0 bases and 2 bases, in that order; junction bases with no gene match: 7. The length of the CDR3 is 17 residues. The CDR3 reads CASSQDAAGGPTDTQYF. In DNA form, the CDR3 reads TGCGCCAGCAGCCAAGACGCCGCGGGGGGACCCACAGATACGCAGTATTTT.

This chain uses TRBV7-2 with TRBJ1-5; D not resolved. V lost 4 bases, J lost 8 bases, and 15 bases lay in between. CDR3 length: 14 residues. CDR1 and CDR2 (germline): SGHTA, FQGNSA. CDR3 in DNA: TGTGCCAGCAGCTCGTCGGAAGGCGGGGAGCCCCAGCATTTT. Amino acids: CASSSSEGGEPQHF.

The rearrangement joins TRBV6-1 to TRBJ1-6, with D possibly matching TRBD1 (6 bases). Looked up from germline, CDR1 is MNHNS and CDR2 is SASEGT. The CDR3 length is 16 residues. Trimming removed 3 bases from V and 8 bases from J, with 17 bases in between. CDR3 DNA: TGTGCCAGCAGTGATTCGGACAGAAGGTCCTATTCACCCCTCCACTTT. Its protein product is CASSDSDRRSYSPLHF.

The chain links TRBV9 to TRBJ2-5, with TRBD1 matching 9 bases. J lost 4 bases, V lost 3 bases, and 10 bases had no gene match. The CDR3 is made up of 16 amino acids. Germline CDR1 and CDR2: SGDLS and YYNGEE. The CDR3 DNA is TGTGCCAGCAGCGCCAAGGGACAGGGAGGACGAGAGACCCAGTACTTC. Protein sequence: CASSAKGQGGRETQYF.

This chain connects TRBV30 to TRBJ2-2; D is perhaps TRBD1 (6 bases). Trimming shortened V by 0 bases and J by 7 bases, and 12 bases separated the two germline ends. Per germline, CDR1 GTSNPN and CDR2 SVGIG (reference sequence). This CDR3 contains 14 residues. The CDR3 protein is CAWSVQGPHGELFF. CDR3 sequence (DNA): TGTGCCTGGAGTGTACAGGGTCCACACGGGGAGCTGTTTTTT.

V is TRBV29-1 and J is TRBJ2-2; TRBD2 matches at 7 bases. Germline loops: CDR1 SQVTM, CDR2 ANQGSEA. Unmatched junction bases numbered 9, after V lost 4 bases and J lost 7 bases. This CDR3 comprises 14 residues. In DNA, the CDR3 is TGCAGCGTTGGAGGGAGGGCCGGGAGCGGGGAGCTGTTTTTT. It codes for CSVGGRAGSGELFF.

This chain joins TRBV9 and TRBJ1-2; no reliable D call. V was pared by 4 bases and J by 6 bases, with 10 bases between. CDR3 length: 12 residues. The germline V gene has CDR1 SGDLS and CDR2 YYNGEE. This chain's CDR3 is CASSNLRDGYTF. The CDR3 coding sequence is TGTGCCAGCAGCAACCTTAGAGATGGCTACACCTTC.

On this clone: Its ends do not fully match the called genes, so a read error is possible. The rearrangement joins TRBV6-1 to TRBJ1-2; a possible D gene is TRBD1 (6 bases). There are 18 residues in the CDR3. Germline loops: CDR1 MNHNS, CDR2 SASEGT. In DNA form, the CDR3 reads TGTGCCGGCAGTGAAGCGCTTCTGGGCCGGGGGGCTGTCTATGGCTACACCTTC. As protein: CAGSEALLGRGAVYGYTF.

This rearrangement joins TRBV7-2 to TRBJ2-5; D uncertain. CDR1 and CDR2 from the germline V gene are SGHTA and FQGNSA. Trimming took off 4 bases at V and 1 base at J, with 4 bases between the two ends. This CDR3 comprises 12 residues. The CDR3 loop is CASSSVQETQYF. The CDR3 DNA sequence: TGTGCCAGCAGCTCCGTCCAAGAGACCCAGTACTTC. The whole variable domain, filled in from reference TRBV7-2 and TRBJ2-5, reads GAGVSQSPSNKVTEKGKDVELRCDPISGHTALYWYRQSLGQGLEFLIYFQGNSAPDKSGLPSDRFSAERTGGSVSTLTIQRTQQEDSAVYLCASSSVQETQYFGPGTRLLVL.

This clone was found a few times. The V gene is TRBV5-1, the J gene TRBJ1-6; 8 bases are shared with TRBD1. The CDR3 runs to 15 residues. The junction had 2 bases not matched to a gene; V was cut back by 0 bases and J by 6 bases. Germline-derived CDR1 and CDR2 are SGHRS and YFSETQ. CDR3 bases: TGCGCCAGCAGCTTGGGCGACAGGGGTAATTCACCCCTCCACTTT. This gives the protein CASSLGDRGNSPLHF.

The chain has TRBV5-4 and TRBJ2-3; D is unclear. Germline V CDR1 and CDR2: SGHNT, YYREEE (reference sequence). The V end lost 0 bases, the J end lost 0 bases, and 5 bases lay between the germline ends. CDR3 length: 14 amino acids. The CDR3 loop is CASSLVPSTDTQYF. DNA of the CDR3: TGTGCCAGCAGCTTGGTTCCAAGCACAGATACGCAGTATTTT.

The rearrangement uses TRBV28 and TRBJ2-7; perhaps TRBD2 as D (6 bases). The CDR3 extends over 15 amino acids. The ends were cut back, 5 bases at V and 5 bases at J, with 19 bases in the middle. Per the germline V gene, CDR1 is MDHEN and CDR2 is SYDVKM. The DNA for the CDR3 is TGTGCCAGCAGTGATCGGGGGATTATTATGGACGAGCAGTACTTC. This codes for CASSDRGIIMDEQYF.

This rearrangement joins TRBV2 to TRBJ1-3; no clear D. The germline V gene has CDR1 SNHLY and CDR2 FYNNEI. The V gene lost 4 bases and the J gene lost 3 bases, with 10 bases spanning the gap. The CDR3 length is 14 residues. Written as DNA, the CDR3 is TGTGCCAGCAGTGCTGAGGCGCGTGGAAACACCATATATTTT. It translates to CASSAEARGNTIYF.

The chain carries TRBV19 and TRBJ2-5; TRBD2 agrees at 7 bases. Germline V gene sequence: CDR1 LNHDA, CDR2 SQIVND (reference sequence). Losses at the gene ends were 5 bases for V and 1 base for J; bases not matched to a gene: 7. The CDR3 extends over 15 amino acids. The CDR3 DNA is TGTGCCAGTAGTTTCCGAGCGGGGCCCCAAGAGACCCAGTACTTC. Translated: CASSFRAGPQETQYF.

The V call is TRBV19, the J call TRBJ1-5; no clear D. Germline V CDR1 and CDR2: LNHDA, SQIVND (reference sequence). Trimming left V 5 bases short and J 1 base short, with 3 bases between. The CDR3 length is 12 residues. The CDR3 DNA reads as TGTGCCAGTAGTCTGAGCAATCAGCCCCAGCATTTT. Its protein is CASSLSNQPQHF.

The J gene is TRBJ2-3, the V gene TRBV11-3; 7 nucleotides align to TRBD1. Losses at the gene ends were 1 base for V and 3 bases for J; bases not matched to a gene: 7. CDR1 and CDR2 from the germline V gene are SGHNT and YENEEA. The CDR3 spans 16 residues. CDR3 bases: TGTGCCAGCAGCTTAGGTCGGACAGGCGATACAGATACGCAGTATTTT. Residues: CASSLGRTGDTDTQYF. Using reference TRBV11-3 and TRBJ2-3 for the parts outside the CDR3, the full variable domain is EAGVVQSPRYKIIEKKQPVAFWCNPISGHNTLYWYLQNLGQGPELLIRYENEEAVDDSQLPKDRFSAERLKGVDSTLKIQPAELGDSAVYLCASSLGRTGDTDTQYFGPGTRLTVL.

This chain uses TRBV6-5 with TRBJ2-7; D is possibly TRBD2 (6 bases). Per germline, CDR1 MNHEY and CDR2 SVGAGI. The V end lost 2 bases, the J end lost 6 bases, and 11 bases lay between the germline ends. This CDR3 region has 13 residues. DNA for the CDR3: TGTGCCAGCAGTTACGGGGGGATCGGCGAGCAGTACTTC. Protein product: CASSYGGIGEQYF.